These 5 T cell receptor beta chains originate from one sample sequenced in a study of T-cell reconstitution after alpha-beta-depleted transplantation in children (dated by TCRdb to 2016 to 2017). In the paper's terms, the treatment or condition label means: allogeneic hematopoietic cell transplantation with graft depleted of TCRalphabeta T cells and CD19 B cells. Libraries were constructed by PCR. The sequencer was an Illumina HiSeq 2500. Molecular barcoding was employed in the preparation of TCR libraries, with unique molecular identifiers being used to normalize TCRbeta repertoire quantification. TCRdb passed the public sequencing reads through fastp at Q25 and MiXCR, retaining productive beta sequences. Rows with a matching CDR3 protein are joined into one entry that keeps the most common DNA and genes. For this sample there are approximately 500,000 distinct CDR3 sequences; roughly 30% appear just once. 36% of the sample lies in the top ten.

The sequenced sample was PBMCs, obtained before TCRalphabeta/CD19-depleted stem cell transplant. These receptors originate from a boy younger than two with Wiskott-Aldrich syndrome, due to receive a stem cell transplant.

The chain uses TRBV5-1 and TRBJ2-3, with 8 bases fitting TRBD2. Germline CDR1 is SGHRS and CDR2 is YFSETQ. The CDR3 loop spans 11 amino acids. Trimming removed 4 bases from V and 9 bases from J; junction bases left unmatched: 1. The CDR3 here is CASSGLATQYF. Here the CDR3 DNA reads TGCGCCAGCAGCGGACTAGCCACGCAGTATTTT.

This clonotype was detected only a few times. V and J are TRBV5-1 and TRBJ2-3, with 9 bases fitting TRBD2. The CDR3 is made up of 16 amino acids. V shed 5 bases, J shed 4 bases, and the junction held 11 bases outside the gene matches. Germline V gives CDR1 SGHRS, CDR2 YFSETQ. CDR3 amino acids: CASSRGVAGAPDTQYF. The CDR3 region has the DNA TGCGCCAGCAGTCGGGGGGTAGCGGGAGCCCCAGATACGCAGTATTTT.

The chain links TRBV11-2 to TRBJ2-5; D is ambiguous. Per the germline V gene, CDR1 is SGHAT and CDR2 is FQNNGV. V gave up 0 bases and J gave up 2 bases, with 7 bases separating them. The CDR3 length is 14 residues. This chain's CDR3 is CASSLDGRQETQYF. CDR3 in DNA: TGTGCCAGCAGCTTAGATGGTAGGCAAGAGACCCAGTACTTC.

This chain connects TRBV4-1 to TRBJ2-2, with 9 bases identical to TRBD2. This CDR3 has 15 residues. After removal of 7 bases from V and 2 bases from J, the junction contained 5 bases not matched to a gene. Germline CDR1 reads MGHRA; CDR2 reads YSYEKL. The CDR3 DNA reads as TGCGCCAGCAAACTAGCGGGCGAAAACACCGGGGAGCTGTTTTTT. This encodes CASKLAGENTGELFF.

The chain joins TRBV12-3 or TRBV12-4 to TRBJ2-2; no clear D gene. This CDR3 has 13 residues. V dropped 5 bases and J dropped 4 bases, with 8 bases sitting between them. CDR3 in amino acids: CASSLSTTGELFF. The CDR3 coding sequence is TGTGCCAGCAGTCTTAGCACCACCGGGGAGCTGTTTTTT.